This T cell receptor beta chain was documented in a study of blood T cell repertoires in COVID-19. CDR3 length: 16 residues. V gave up 0 bases and J gave up 6 bases; unmatched junction bases: 6. CDR1 SGHKS and CDR2 YYEKEE come from the germline V gene (reference sequence). This table comes from immunoSEQ multiplex PCR, and its TCRdb copy is limited to in-frame clones, with some not included. This sample has some 200,000 clones; about 85% occur once, and the top ten carry 7.5% to 10%. This sequence joins TRBV5-5 and TRBJ2-1; 10 positions match TRBD2. Sample: peripheral blood. This sequence was found in a woman older than 75 with acute or convalescent COVID-19. The CDR3 sequence is CASSLAAGLASNEQFF. CDR3 in DNA: TGTGCCAGCAGCTTGGCCGCGGGACTAGCGTCCAATGAGCAGTTCTTC. Using reference TRBV5-5 and TRBJ2-1 for the parts outside the CDR3, the full variable domain is DAGVTQSPTHLIKTRGQQVTLRCSPISGHKSVSWYQQVLGQGPQFIFQYYEKEERGRGNFPDRFSARQFPNYSSELNVNALLLGDSALYLCASSLAAGLASNEQFFGPGTRLTVL.